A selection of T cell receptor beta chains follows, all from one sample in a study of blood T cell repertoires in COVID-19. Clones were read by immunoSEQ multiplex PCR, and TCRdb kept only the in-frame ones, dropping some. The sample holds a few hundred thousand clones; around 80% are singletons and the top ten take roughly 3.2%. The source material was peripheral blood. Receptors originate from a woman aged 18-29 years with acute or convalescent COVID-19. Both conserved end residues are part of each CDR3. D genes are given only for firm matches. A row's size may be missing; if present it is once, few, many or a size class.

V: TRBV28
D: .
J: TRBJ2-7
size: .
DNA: TGTGCCAGCAGTTCTCTCGGGGGAAGCTCCTACGAGCAGTACTTC
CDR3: CASSSLGGSSYEQYF

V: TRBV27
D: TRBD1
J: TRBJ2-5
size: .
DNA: TGTGCCAGCAGTTCAGGTTCCAAAGAACAGGGGGCCTGGGAAGAGACCCAGTACTTC
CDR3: CASSSGSKEQGAWEETQYF

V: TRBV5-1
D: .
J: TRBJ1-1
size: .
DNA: TGCGCCAGCAGCTTGGCCCTAGGGGGGAACACTGAAGCTTTCTTT
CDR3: CASSLALGGNTEAFF

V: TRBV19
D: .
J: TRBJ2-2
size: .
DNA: TGTGCCAGTAGTATCAGGGGAACACCCGGGGAGCTGTTTTTT
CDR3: CASSIRGTPGELFF

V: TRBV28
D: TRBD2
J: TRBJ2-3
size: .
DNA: TGTGCCAGCAGTTGGGGACTAGCGGGACTAGGGACAGATACGCAGTATTTT
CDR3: CASSWGLAGLGTDTQYF

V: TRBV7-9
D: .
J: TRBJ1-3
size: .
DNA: TGTGCCAGCAGCTTCACAGAGCCGGGAAACACCATATATTTT
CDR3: CASSFTEPGNTIYF

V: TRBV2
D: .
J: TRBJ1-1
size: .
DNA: TGTGCCAGCAGTGAACAGTTGGCAGCTTTCTTT
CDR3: CASSEQLAAFF

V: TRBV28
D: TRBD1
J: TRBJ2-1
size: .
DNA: TGTGCCAGCAGTTTAACCGGGACAGAAGACATTGGTGAGCAGTTCTTC
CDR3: CASSLTGTEDIGEQFF

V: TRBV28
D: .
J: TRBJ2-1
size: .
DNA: TGTGCCAGCAGGGGGCGCATCCAGTTCTTC
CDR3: CASRGRIQFF

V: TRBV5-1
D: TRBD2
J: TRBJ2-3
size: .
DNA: TGCGCCAGCAGCTACCTTGGACTAGCGGGAGCGGGTGATACGCAGTATTTT
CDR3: CASSYLGLAGAGDTQYF

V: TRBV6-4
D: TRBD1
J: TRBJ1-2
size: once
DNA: TGTGCCAGCAGTCTGTGGACAGGGGCTAACTATGGCTACACCTTC
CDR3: CASSLWTGANYGYTF

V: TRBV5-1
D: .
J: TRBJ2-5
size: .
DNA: TGCGCCAGCAGTGGGCAGCAAGAGACCCAGTACTTC
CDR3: CASSGQQETQYF

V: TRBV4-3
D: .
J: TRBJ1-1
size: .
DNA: TGCGCCAGCAGTTCGGGTTACAACACTGAAGCTTTCTTT
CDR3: CASSSGYNTEAFF

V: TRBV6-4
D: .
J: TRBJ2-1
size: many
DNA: TGTGCCACCTCCAAATCGGGCTACAATGAGCAGTTCTTC
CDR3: CATSKSGYNEQFF

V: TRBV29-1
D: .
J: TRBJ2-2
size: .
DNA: TGCAGCGTTGGATACAGCACCGGGGAGCTGTTTTTT
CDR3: CSVGYSTGELFF

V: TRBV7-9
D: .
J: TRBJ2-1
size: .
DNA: TGTGCCAGTGGGGAGTCTAGTGAGCAGTTCTTC
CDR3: CASGESSEQFF

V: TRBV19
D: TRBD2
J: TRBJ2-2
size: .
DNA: TGTGCCAGTAGTGGACTAGCGGGAGTCGTCCGGGAGCTGTTTTTT
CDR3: CASSGLAGVVRELFF

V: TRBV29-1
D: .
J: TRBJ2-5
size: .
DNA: TGCAGCGTATTGGACAGACAAGAGACCCAGTACTTC
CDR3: CSVLDRQETQYF

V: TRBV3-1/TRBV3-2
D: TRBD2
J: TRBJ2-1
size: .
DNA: TGTGCCAGCAGCCCAACGGGGGTAGCGGGAGGGCCTAGGTTCTTC
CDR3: CASSPTGVAGGPRFF

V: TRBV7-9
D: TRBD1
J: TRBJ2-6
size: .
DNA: TGTGCCAGCAGCTTGGAACCCCTGCAGGGGGCGCGTGGGGCCAACGTCCTGACTTTC
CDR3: CASSLEPLQGARGANVLTF

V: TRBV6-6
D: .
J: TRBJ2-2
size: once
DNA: TGTGCCAGCAGTCTTAGGCAGGGGATGTGGAACACCGGGGAGCTGTTTTTT
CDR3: CASSLRQGMWNTGELFF

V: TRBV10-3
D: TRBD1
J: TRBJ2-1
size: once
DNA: TGTGCCATCAGTGAGCTGGGACAGGGGCGCGGCAATGAGCAGTTCTTC
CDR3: CAISELGQGRGNEQFF

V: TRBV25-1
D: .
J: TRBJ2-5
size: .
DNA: TGTGCCAGCAGCGGGACACTACAAGAGACCCAGTACTTC
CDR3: CASSGTLQETQYF

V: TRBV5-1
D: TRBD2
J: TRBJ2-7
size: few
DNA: TGCGCCAGCAGCTTTGGTGGGACTAGCGGCAACTACGAGCAGTACTTC
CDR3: CASSFGGTSGNYEQYF

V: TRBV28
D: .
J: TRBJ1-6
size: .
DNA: TGTGCCAGCAGTTTGGGTCACGGGGATTCACCCCTCCACTTT
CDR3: CASSLGHGDSPLHF

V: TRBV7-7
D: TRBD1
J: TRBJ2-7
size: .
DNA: TGTGCTAGCAGCGTCGACAGGGGGCGCGAGCAGTACTTC
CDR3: CASSVDRGREQYF

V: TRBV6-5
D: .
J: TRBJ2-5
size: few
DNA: TGTGCCAGCAGTTATGGCAACCGGGGTTACCAAGAGACCCAGTACTTC
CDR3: CASSYGNRGYQETQYF

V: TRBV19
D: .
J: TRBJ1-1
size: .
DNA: TGTGCCAGTAGGGTCTGGGACAATTACCCGAACACTGAAGCTTTCTTT
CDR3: CASRVWDNYPNTEAFF

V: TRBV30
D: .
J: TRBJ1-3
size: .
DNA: TGTGCCTGGGCCAGGGGAGCCAGCTCTGGAAACACCATATATTTT
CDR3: CAWARGASSGNTIYF

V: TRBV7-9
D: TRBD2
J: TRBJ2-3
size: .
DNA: TGTGCCAGCAGCTTAGCTAGCGGGGGAGGCGGGACGCAGTATTTT
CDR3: CASSLASGGGGTQYF

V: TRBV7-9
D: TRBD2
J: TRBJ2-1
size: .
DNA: TGTGCCAGCGGCGGGACTAGCTTCTATGAGCAGTTCTTC
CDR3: CASGGTSFYEQFF

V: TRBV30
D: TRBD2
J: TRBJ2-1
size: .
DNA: TGTGCCTGGAGTGTACTCGGGGGGCTAGCGGGAGGGTACAATGAGCAGTTCTTC
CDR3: CAWSVLGGLAGGYNEQFF